This T cell receptor (beta chain) came from a study of blood T cell repertoires in COVID-19. Study information: Collection of acute and convalescent COVID-19 samples took place in the United States, Italy and Spain. PBMCs, B-cell-depleted T cells, or T cells provided the cDNA or gDNA that made up the material.

With 3 bases clipped from V and 0 bases from J, the junction kept 0 bases outside the gene matches. The CDR3 loop spans 16 amino acids. Per germline, CDR1 SGHNT and CDR2 YYREEE (reference sequence). In the original workflow: It was from reference gene primer amplification that nucleated cell counts were estimated. Produced via immunoSEQ multiplex PCR; TCRdb's table is partial and in-frame only. V, J and clone size derive from that table, while D and trimming were established from the DNA sequence. The data contain around 130,000 clones, approximately 90% of them singletons. The chain has TRBV5-4 and TRBJ1-6; 10 bases align to TRBD1. The sequence came from a man aged 50 to 60 with active or convalescent COVID-19. The sample comprised peripheral blood. CDR3 coding DNA: TGTGCCAGCAGCTGGACAGGGGGCTCCTATAATTCACCCCTCCACTTT. The encoded protein is CASSWTGGSYNSPLHF.